The T cell receptor beta chain described here comes from a study of blood T cell repertoires in COVID-19 (dated by TCRdb to the early 2020s). Study-level background: Collaborator samples came from the United States, Italy and Spain and covered acute and convalescent phases of COVID-19. Where available, HLA class I and class II types were obtained from metadata supplied by the sample provider rather than from assay-based typing. The repertoires were released in a freely available public database intended as a resource for research on the immune response to SARS-CoV-2. The sample metadata nearly always contained a de-identified subject ID, COVID-19 status, age in years and sex. The dataset comprised deeply sampled blood TCRbeta repertoires from subjects exposed to, actively infected with, or recovered from COVID-19. The prospective study material was composed of cDNA or gDNA derived from T cells, B-cell-depleted T cells, or PBMCs. The samples were drawn from the first 160 participants of the ongoing ImmuneRACE study and from 1,200 or so subjects provided by 6 global collaborators. Study-wide conclusions, independent of this receptor: Clinical and demographic metadata were provided uncurated, with the amount varying by source and participant.

Remarks on this clone: Its antigen has not been determined. Base qualities are not provided; no much larger clone lies one nucleotide away.

Each collaborating institution followed its own protocols to collect whole blood in K2EDTA tubes. For TCRbeta analysis, collaborators shipped samples as frozen whole blood, isolated PBMCs, or DNA extracted from either of those sample types. The CDR3 starts with the cysteine, ends with the phenylalanine, and has 13 residues. Just the 39-base CDR3 DNA is kept, in frame starting at base 1. Reading the germline V gene gives CDR1 SNHLY and CDR2 FYNNEI. V and J are truncated by 3 bases and 5 bases respectively, leaving an intervening sequence of 10 bases. The immunoSEQ Assay, a bias-controlled multiplex PCR, was used to amplify TCRbeta CDR3 regions from genomic DNA. On the authors' methods: Nucleated cell counts per sample were estimated from amplification of reference gene primers within the assay. Sequence reads were collapsed and filtered to measure the absolute abundance of every unique TCRbeta CDR3 rearrangement. For each sample, productive Simpson clonality was calculated as the square root of Simpson's diversity index across productive rearrangements. The table comes from immuneACCESS by way of TCRdb, which keeps in-frame sequences with V and J called. Part of the clones is missing from these tables; in studies checked, under half for an unresolved V gene and the rest for unknown reasons. That table supplies the V and J calls and clone size; D and trimming were determined from the DNA. Recorded for this sample are 150,000 to 200,000 clones; roughly 82% of them occurred a single time. The ten top clones hold under 5.5% of the sample.

The sample comprised peripheral blood. The rearranged segments are TRBV2 and TRBJ1-1; no D gene is confidently identified. The sequence derives from a woman aged 25 to 39 with acute or convalescent COVID-19. The CDR3 protein sequence reads: CASSERASTEAFF. The DNA sequence reads TGTGCCAGCAGTGAGAGGGCTTCTACTGAAGCTTTCTTT.